The following is a TCR beta chain sequence with its context. Its antigen is undetermined. One junction end does not reproduce the germline sequence, and a read error may be involved. The data were obtained in a study of blood T cells in healthy people across ages. The CDR3 totals 9 residues. CDR1 and CDR2 (germline): MNHNS, SASEGT. The authors ran a second PCR of roughly 6 to 12 cycles using a sample-barcoded 5' primer and a J-beta primer mix. TCRdb fed the 5' RACE reads into MiXCR, producing one record per CDR3 protein. The sample contains over 1,200,000 distinct CDR3 sequences, approximately 63% of which appear only once. Study-wide findings and caveats: More naive CD4+ cells and higher diversity marked long-lived donors relative to aged donors.

The chain combines TRBV6-1 with TRBJ1-2, with a weak D call TRBD1 (5 bases). This clonotype originated in a man aged 18-30 years in good health. Material: blood. The CDR3 DNA is TGTGCCAGCAGTGAAAGGGGTGAATTC. Translating it yields CASSERGEF.